Each of the 6 T cell receptor beta chains below was sequenced from the same sample in a study of metastatic and nonmetastatic thyroid tumors. No patient received treatment before thyroid surgery. TCRdb re-processed the PCR reads through MiXCR. The sample yields about 13,000 clones, around 35% seen once. The sequenced sample consisted of tumor tissue. All receptors derive from a male donor with papillary thyroid cancer or a benign thyroid nodule (not recorded which). Some clones in this sample may be carry-over from other donors' samples.

By its share, this clone is medium-sized. V usage is TRBV14 and J usage is TRBJ2-7; 11 nucleotides line up with TRBD1. With V trimmed by 6 bases and J by 2 bases, 9 bases remained unmatched. The CDR3 is 16 amino acids. The germline CDR1 and CDR2 sequences are SGHDN and FVKESK. The CDR3 reads CASSLISGQGAYEQYF. The CDR3 DNA sequence: TGTGCCAGCAGTCTAATATCGGGACAGGGGGCCTACGAGCAGTACTTC.

In this sample, this clone turned up a few times. J is TRBJ2-7 and V is TRBV6-1; 7 nucleotides match TRBD1. The germline V gene has CDR1 MNHNS and CDR2 SASEGT. V shed 6 bases, J shed 0 bases, and the junction held 8 bases outside the gene matches. The length of the CDR3 is 15 residues. The CDR3 DNA sequence: TGTGCCAGCAGGCCCGGACAGGTACACTCCTACGAGCAGTACTTC. As protein: CASRPGQVHSYEQYF.

This chain links TRBV30 with TRBJ2-6, with 10 bases aligning to TRBD2. CDR1 and CDR2 from the germline V gene are GTSNPN and SVGIG (reference sequence). J lost 8 bases, V lost 6 bases, and 16 bases had no gene match. CDR3 length: 17 residues. The CDR3 bases are TGTGCCTGTAAATCTAGCGGGAGACGAACTGGTTCCAACGTCCTGACTTTC. Translating gives CACKSSGRRTGSNVLTF.

Within the sample, this clone is medium-sized (0.01 to 0.1%). This chain joins TRBV28 and TRBJ2-6, with TRBD1 matching 7 bases. Germline CDR1 is MDHEN and CDR2 is SYDVKM. Losses at the gene ends were 3 bases for V and 0 bases for J; bases not matched to a gene: 8. There are 18 residues in the CDR3. The CDR3 is CASSFGEGGISGANVLTF. The CDR3 nucleotides are TGTGCCAGCAGTTTCGGTGAAGGGGGCATCTCTGGGGCCAACGTCCTGACTTTC.

This clone appeared once. This chain links TRBV20-1 with TRBJ1-5; the D is unclear. The CDR3 has 14 amino acids. Germline V gene sequence: CDR1 DFQATT, CDR2 SNEGSKA (reference sequence). V was shortened by 0 bases and J by 5 bases, with 11 bases between the two germline ends. For the CDR3, the DNA is TGCAGTGCTAGAGATCCTTCCTGGGATCAGCCCCAGCATTTT. This gives the protein CSARDPSWDQPQHF.

The chain has TRBV6-4 and TRBJ2-1; tentatively, D is TRBD2 (6 bases). Looked up from germline, CDR1 is MRHNA and CDR2 is SNTAGT. The CDR3 runs 16 residues. V was shortened by 0 bases and J by 6 bases, with 15 bases between the two germline ends. The CDR3 region is CASSDSGDSGGNEQFF. The CDR3 coding sequence is TGTGCCAGCAGTGACTCGGGGGATAGCGGTGGCAATGAGCAGTTCTTC.